The clone carrying this T cell receptor (beta chain) was counted only a few times. Trimming removed 2 bases from V and 8 bases from J, with 12 bases in between. The CDR3 spans 14 residues. TCRdb passed the 5' RACE reads through MiXCR, listing each CDR3 protein once. Of roughly 560,000 distinct CDR3 sequences listed, about 20% are singletons. The sample is drawn from a study of T-cell memory formation after mild COVID-19. The J gene is TRBJ2-2, the V gene TRBV12-3 or TRBV12-4; D unresolved. The clonotype comes from an adult woman who had mild COVID-19 (a few samples of this study predate the infection). Cell type and time point are not known. The sequenced sample consisted of PBMCs or a T cell subset sorted from them (not recorded which). This chain's CDR3 is CASSLRGFAGELFF. The DNA for the CDR3 is TGTGCCAGCAGTTTAAGAGGATTTGCGGGGGAGCTGTTTTTT.